A selection of T cell receptor beta chains follows, all from one sample in a study of cytomegalovirus exposure and HLA in healthy donors. Assay used: immunoSEQ multiplex PCR; TCRdb lists only in-frame clones, some missing. Among some 150,000 clones listed, over 70% were seen once. Sequencing was performed on PBMCs. These receptors originate from a woman aged 40-49 years in good health and CMV-seropositive. CDR3s include the opening cysteine and the closing phenylalanine or tryptophan. D genes are given only for firm matches. Expanded clones get a size class; other rows say once, few or many, or leave the size out.

d_gene	v_gene	j_gene	abundance	CDR3nt	CDR3aa
NA	TRBV4-1	TRBJ1-1	few	TGCGCCAGCAGCCACGGCCCAGCGGTGGAGGAGGCTTTCTTT	CASSHGPAVEEAFF
NA	TRBV7-2	TRBJ1-5	NA	TGTGCCAGCAGTTTACAGGCCGGGGGCAATCAGCCCCAGCATTTT	CASSLQAGGNQPQHF
TRBD1	TRBV6-6	TRBJ1-1	NA	TGTGCCAGCCGGTTATCGGACAGGGTGGGCACTGAAGCTTTCTTT	CASRLSDRVGTEAFF
TRBD2	TRBV10-1	TRBJ2-1	once	TGCGCCAGCAGCGTAGGCCTAGCGGTGTACAATGAGCAGTTCTTC	CASSVGLAVYNEQFF
NA	TRBV9	TRBJ1-1	NA	TGTGCCAGCAGCGTAGGACAGGTTCCAACCGTGAACACTGAAGCTTTCTTT	CASSVGQVPTVNTEAFF
TRBD1	TRBV18	TRBJ1-3	NA	TGTGCCAGCTCACCGACGACAGGGAATGGAAACACCATATATTTT	CASSPTTGNGNTIYF
TRBD1	TRBV2	TRBJ1-5	few	TGTGCCAGCAGTGTTAGCAGGGGGGATCAGCCCCAGCATTTT	CASSVSRGDQPQHF
TRBD1	TRBV5-1	TRBJ1-2	NA	TGCGCCAGCACGTCGGGACAGGGGTATTATGGCTACACCTTC	CASTSGQGYYGYTF
TRBD1	TRBV6-5	TRBJ1-2	NA	TGTGCCAGCAGGACAGAGGAGGGGGCGGATGGCTACACCTTC	CASRTEEGADGYTF
TRBD2	TRBV30	TRBJ2-1	NA	TGTGCCTGGAGTGTTGGTAGCGGGGTAAATGAGCAGTTCTTC	CAWSVGSGVNEQFF
TRBD2	TRBV6-6	TRBJ2-2	NA	TGTGCCAGCAGCCCAGGACTAGCGGGGAGGGGCGGGGAGCTGTTTTTT	CASSPGLAGRGGELFF
NA	TRBV6-6	TRBJ1-3	NA	TGTGCCAGCAGTTCGACAGACCCTGGAAACACCATATATTTT	CASSSTDPGNTIYF
NA	TRBV28	TRBJ2-7	NA	TGTGCCAGCAGCCGCCAGACAGACTCCTACGAGCAGTACTTC	CASSRQTDSYEQYF
NA	TRBV9	TRBJ2-3	NA	TGTGCCAGCAGCACCGAACTAGATCCCCCAGGTACGCAGTATTTT	CASSTELDPPGTQYF
NA	TRBV30	TRBJ1-1	NA	TGTGCCTGGAGTAGATTTGTGAGCACTGAAGCTTTCTTT	CAWSRFVSTEAFF
NA	TRBV18	TRBJ2-7	NA	TGTGCCAGCTCACCTTCGGGACAACCCTACGAGCAGTACTTC	CASSPSGQPYEQYF
TRBD2	TRBV9	TRBJ2-7	NA	TGTGCCAGCAGCCTGAGCGGGAATCCACTCGAGCAGTACTTC	CASSLSGNPLEQYF
TRBD1	TRBV2	TRBJ2-7	NA	TGTGCCAGCAGACAGGGGTCCTACGAGCAGTACTTC	CASRQGSYEQYF
TRBD1	TRBV6-5	TRBJ2-7	NA	TGTGCCAGCAGTCCACAGGGGGCGTCCTACGAGCAGTACTTC	CASSPQGASYEQYF
TRBD2	TRBV5-4	TRBJ2-1	NA	TGTGCCAGCAGCCCGGGACTAGCGTTCCCCAATGAGCAGTTCTTC	CASSPGLAFPNEQFF
TRBD1	TRBV5-6	TRBJ2-5	NA	TGTGCCAGCAGCTTGATAGGGCAGGGGGCAGGAGAGACCCAGTACTTC	CASSLIGQGAGETQYF
TRBD1	TRBV7-2	TRBJ1-6	NA	TGTGCCAGCAGCCCACAGGGGTTCGGCAATTCACCCCTCCACTTT	CASSPQGFGNSPLHF
TRBD1	TRBV15	TRBJ1-2	NA	TGTGCCACCAGCAGAGACCAGGGGGGCAGGGGGCAAGGCTACACCTTC	CATSRDQGGRGQGYTF
TRBD2	TRBV5-4	TRBJ2-3	NA	TGTGCCAGCAGCACCCCCATCGGCGGGGGGGAGGATACGCAGTATTTT	CASSTPIGGGEDTQYF
NA	TRBV19	TRBJ2-2	NA	TGTGCCATCGTCAACGTGAGTAACACCGGGGAGCTGTTTTTT	CAIVNVSNTGELFF
NA	TRBV7-3	TRBJ2-3	NA	TGTGCCAGCAGCTTAATAGGGGTTAGCACAGATACGCAGTATTTT	CASSLIGVSTDTQYF
NA	TRBV11-2	TRBJ1-3	once	TGTGCCAGCAGTTCCTTCGACAGGAGCTCTGGAAACACCATATATTTT	CASSSFDRSSGNTIYF
NA	TRBV2	TRBJ1-5	NA	TGTGCCACCCGGGGGGAAGGAAATCAGCCCCAGCATTTT	CATRGEGNQPQHF
TRBD1	TRBV9	TRBJ1-4	NA	TGTGCCAGCAGCACCTACAGGGGTGAAAAACTGTTTTTT	CASSTYRGEKLFF
TRBD1	TRBV12-5	TRBJ1-5	NA	TGTGCTAGTGGTTTGATGGGACAGAACCAACACAATCAGCCCCAGCATTTT	CASGLMGQNQHNQPQHF
NA	TRBV5-1	TRBJ2-7	NA	TGCGCCAGCAGCAACTCGGGTTCCGAGCAGTACTTC	CASSNSGSEQYF
NA	TRBV27	TRBJ2-7	NA	TGTGCCAGCAGTTTTGTCCAGACTTCCTACGAGCAGTACTTC	CASSFVQTSYEQYF
NA	TRBV19	TRBJ2-1	NA	TGTGCCAGTACCACGACTGGGAATGAGCAGTTCTTC	CASTTTGNEQFF
NA	TRBV6-1	TRBJ1-6	NA	TGTGCCAGCAGTGACAGATATAATTCACCCCTCCACTTT	CASSDRYNSPLHF
NA	TRBV6-5	TRBJ2-7	once	TGTGCCAGCAGTTACGGGTCTAGCCTGACGCGGGAGCAGTACTTC	CASSYGSSLTREQYF
NA	TRBV30	TRBJ1-2	NA	TGTGCCTGGATACGGGGGGGTAACTATGGCTACACCTTC	CAWIRGGNYGYTF
TRBD2	TRBV4-1	TRBJ2-5	NA	TGCGCCAGCAGCCTCACTAGCGTTCAAGAGACCCAGTACTTC	CASSLTSVQETQYF
NA	TRBV6-1	TRBJ1-2	NA	TGTGCCAGCAGTGAATTACTCGGAGGGAACCCCTATGGCTACACCTTC	CASSELLGGNPYGYTF
NA	TRBV5-1	TRBJ2-5	NA	TGCGCCAGCAGCTTGGTGTTCCAGGGGCCTCAAGAGACCCAGTACTTC	CASSLVFQGPQETQYF
NA	TRBV28	TRBJ1-2	NA	TGTGCCAGCAGTCAAAGGACAGCTATCTATGGCTACACCTTC	CASSQRTAIYGYTF
TRBD1	TRBV10-3	TRBJ2-7	NA	TGTGCCATCAGCGAAGGGGGGACAGGGAGTATCGGAATCTCCTACGAGCAGTACTTC	CAISEGGTGSIGISYEQYF
NA	TRBV5-6	TRBJ2-7	NA	TGTGCCAGCAGCTTGGCAGGCGAGCAGTACTTC	CASSLAGEQYF
TRBD1	TRBV5-1	TRBJ2-2	NA	TGCGCCAGCAGCAAGGCAGGGGGTACCGGGGAGCTGTTTTTT	CASSKAGGTGELFF
NA	TRBV21-1	TRBJ2-7	NA	TGTGCCACCTTCGATAGGGACAGGGTAACCGAGCAGTACTTC	CATFDRDRVTEQYF
TRBD1	TRBV19	TRBJ2-7	NA	TGTGCCAGTAGTGCCATAACCAGGGGGAACGAGCAGTACTTC	CASSAITRGNEQYF
NA	TRBV5-4	TRBJ1-2	few	TGTGCCAGCAGCTCGCAGCAGGGTGCGTATGGCTACACCTTC	CASSSQQGAYGYTF
NA	TRBV28	TRBJ2-1	few	TGTGCCAGCAACACAGGGGGGGTTAATGAGCAGTTCTTC	CASNTGGVNEQFF
TRBD2	TRBV6-1	TRBJ2-3	once	TGTGCCAGCAGTGAAGCGAGCCGGGGGGTTGGTTATACGCAGTATTTT	CASSEASRGVGYTQYF
TRBD1	TRBV7-3	TRBJ2-7	NA	TGTGCCAGCAGCTTGGACAGGGCCTACGAGCAGTACTTC	CASSLDRAYEQYF